This T cell receptor (beta chain) was captured by sequencing in a study of T cell repertoires in ileal Crohn's disease. Measured with immunoSEQ multiplex PCR; TCRdb has only the in-frame clones, and not every one. Of roughly 31,000 clones listed, around four fifths are singletons. Germline-derived CDR1 and CDR2 are SGDLS and YYNGEE. With V trimmed by 4 bases and J by 0 bases, 6 bases remained unmatched. The CDR3 spans 15 residues. The chain joins TRBV9 to TRBJ1-2; TRBD1 matches at 7 bases. This TCR came from an adult with Crohn's disease. Sequenced sample: ileal tissue. The CDR3 is CASSPQGNSNYGYTF. DNA for the CDR3: TGTGCCAGCAGCCCACAGGGGAATTCTAACTATGGCTACACCTTC.